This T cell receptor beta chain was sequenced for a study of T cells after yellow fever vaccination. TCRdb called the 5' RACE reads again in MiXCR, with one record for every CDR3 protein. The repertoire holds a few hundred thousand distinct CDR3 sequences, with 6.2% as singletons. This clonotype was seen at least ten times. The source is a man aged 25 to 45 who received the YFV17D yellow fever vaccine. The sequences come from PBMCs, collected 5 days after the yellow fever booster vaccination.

CDR3: CASRLTGVSEQYF. CDR3 bases: TGTGCCAGCAGGCTAACGGGGGTAAGCGAGCAGTACTTC. This chain links TRBV7-9 with TRBJ2-7, with D maybe TRBD2 (6 bases). Germline V CDR1 and CDR2: SEHNR, FQNEAQ (reference sequence). The V gene lost 6 bases and the J gene lost 6 bases, with 15 bases spanning the gap. The CDR3 runs 13 residues. The variable domain in full, completed from reference TRBV7-9 and TRBJ2-7, reads DTGVSQNPRHKITKRGQNVTFRCDPISEHNRLYWYRQTLGQGPEFLTYFQNEAQLEKSRLLSDRFSAERPKGSFSTLEIQRTEQGDSAMYLCASRLTGVSEQYFGPGTRLTVT.